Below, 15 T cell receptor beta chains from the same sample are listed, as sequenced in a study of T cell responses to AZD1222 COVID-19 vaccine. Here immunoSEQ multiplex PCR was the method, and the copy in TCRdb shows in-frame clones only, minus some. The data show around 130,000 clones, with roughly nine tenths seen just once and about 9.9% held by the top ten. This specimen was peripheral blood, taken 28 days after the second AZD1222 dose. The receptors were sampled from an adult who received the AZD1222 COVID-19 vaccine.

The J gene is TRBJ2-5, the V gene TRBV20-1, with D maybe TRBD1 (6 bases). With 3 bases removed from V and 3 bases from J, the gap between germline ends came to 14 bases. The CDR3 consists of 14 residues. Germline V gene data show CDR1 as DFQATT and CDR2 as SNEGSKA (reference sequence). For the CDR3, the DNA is TGCAGTGCTAGTCTCCCCCCAGGGGAAGAGACCCAGTACTTC. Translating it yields CSASLPPGEETQYF.

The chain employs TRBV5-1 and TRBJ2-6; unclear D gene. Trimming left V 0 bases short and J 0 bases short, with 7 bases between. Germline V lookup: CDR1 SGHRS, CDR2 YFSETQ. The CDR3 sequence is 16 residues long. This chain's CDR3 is CASSLEGSSGANVLTF. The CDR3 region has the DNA TGCGCCAGCAGCTTGGAAGGCAGCTCTGGGGCCAACGTCCTGACTTTC.

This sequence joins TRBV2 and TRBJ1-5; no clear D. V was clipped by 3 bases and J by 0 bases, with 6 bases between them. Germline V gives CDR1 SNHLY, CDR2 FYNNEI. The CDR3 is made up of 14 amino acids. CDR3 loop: CASSDGNSNQPQHF. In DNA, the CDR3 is TGTGCCAGCAGTGACGGAAATAGCAATCAGCCCCAGCATTTT.

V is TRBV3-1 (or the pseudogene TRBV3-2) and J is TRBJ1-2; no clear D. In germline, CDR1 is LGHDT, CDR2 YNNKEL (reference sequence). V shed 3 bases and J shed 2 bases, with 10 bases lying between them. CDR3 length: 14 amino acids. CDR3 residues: CASSQTTINYGYTF. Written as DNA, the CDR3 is TGTGCCAGCAGCCAGACCACAATAAACTATGGCTACACCTTC.

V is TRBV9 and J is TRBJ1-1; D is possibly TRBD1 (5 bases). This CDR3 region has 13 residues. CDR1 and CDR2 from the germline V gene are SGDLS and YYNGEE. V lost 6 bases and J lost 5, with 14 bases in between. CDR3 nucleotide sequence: TGTGCCAGCATGGGGGTTGGAGGGACTGAAGCTTTCTTT. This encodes CASMGVGGTEAFF.

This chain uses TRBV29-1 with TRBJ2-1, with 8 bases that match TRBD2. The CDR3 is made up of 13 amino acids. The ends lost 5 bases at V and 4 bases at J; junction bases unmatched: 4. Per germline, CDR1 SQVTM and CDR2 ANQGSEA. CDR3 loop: CSVQASGYNEQFF. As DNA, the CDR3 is TGCAGCGTTCAGGCTAGCGGGTACAATGAGCAGTTCTTC.

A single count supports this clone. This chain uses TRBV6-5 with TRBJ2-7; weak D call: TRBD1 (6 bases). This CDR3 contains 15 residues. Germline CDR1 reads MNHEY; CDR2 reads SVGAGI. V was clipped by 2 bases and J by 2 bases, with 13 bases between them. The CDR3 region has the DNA TGTGCCAGCAGTTACCCCGACGGGGACACCTACGAGCAGTACTTC. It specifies CASSYPDGDTYEQYF.

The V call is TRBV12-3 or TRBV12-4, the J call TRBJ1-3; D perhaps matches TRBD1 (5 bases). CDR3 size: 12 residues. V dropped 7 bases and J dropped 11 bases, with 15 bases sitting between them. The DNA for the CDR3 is TGTGCCAGCACCCCGGGACCCGGCCCCATATATTTT. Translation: CASTPGPGPIYF.

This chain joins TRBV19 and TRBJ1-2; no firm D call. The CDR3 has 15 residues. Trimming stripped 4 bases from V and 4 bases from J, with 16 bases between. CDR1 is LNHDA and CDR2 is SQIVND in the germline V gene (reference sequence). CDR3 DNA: TGTGCCAGTAGTAAAACAGTTAACCTTTTCTATGGCTACACCTTC. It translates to CASSKTVNLFYGYTF. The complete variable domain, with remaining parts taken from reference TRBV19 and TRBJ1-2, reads DGGITQSPKYLFRKEGQNVTLSCEQNLNHDAMYWYRQDPGQGLRLIYYSQIVNDFQKGDIAEGYSVSREKKESFPLTVTSAQKNPTAFYLCASSKTVNLFYGYTFGSGTRLTVV.

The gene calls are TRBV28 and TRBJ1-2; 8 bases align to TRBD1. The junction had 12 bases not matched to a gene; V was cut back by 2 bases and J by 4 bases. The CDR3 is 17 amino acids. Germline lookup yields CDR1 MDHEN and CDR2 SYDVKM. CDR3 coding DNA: TGTGCCAGCAGTTTAGGGGGGCAGGGGGCGTCAGTCTATGGCTACACCTTC. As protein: CASSLGGQGASVYGYTF.

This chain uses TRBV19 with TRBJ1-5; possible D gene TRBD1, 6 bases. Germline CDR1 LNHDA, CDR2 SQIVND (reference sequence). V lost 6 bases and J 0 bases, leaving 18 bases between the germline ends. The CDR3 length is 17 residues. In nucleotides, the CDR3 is TGTGCCAGTAGCCTCGATGGGGCAGGGGATAGCAATCAGCCCCAGCATTTT. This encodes CASSLDGAGDSNQPQHF.

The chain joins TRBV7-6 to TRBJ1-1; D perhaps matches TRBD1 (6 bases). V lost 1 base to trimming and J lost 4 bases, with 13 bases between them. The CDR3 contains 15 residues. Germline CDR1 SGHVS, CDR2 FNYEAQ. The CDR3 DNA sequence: TGTGCCAGCAGCTTAGTAGGGGGTGGGTTCACTGAAGCTTTCTTT. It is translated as CASSLVGGGFTEAFF.

CDR3 amino acids: CAWSFRGGNQPQHF. The CDR3 DNA reads as TGTGCCTGGAGCTTCAGGGGTGGCAATCAGCCCCAGCATTTT. The chain has TRBV30 and TRBJ1-5; tentative D call: TRBD1 (6 bases). The CDR3 consists of 14 residues. Germline values: CDR1 GTSNPN, CDR2 SVGIG (reference sequence). Between the trimmed V and J ends, which lost 3 bases and 2 bases, there was a span of 11 bases.

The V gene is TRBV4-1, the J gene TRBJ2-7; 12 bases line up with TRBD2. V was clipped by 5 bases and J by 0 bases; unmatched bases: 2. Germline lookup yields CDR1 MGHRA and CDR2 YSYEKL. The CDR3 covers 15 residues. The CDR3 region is CASSLGLAGSYEQYF. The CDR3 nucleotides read TGCGCCAGCAGCTTGGGACTAGCGGGCTCCTACGAGCAGTACTTC.

The DNA of the CDR3 is TGTGCCAGCAGTGAAGGCGAGGGGCCCCAGCATTTT. Translated, it gives CASSEGEGPQHF. This sequence joins TRBV2 and TRBJ1-5; D gene uncertain. The CDR3 contains 12 residues. Per germline, CDR1 SNHLY and CDR2 FYNNEI. Trimming stripped 1 base from V and 9 bases from J, with 7 bases between. The whole variable domain, remainder taken from reference TRBV2 and TRBJ1-5, is EPEVTQTPSHQVTQMGQEVILRCVPISNHLYFYWYRQILGQKVEFLVSFYNNEISEKSEIFDDQFSVERPDGSNFTLKIRSTKLEDSAMYFCASSEGEGPQHFGDGTRLSIL.